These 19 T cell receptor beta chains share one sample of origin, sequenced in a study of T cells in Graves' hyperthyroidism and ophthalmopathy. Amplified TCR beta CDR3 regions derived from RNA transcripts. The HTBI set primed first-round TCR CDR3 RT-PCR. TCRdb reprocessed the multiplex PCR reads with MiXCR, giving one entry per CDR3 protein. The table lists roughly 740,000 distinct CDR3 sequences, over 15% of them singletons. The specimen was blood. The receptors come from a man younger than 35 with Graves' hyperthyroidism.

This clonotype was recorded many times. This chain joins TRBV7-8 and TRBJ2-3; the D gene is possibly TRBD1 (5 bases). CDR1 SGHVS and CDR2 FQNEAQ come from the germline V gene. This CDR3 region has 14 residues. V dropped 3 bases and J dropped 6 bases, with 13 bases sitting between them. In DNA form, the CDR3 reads TGTGCCAGCAGCTTGGCTAAGGGGCGGGATACGCAGTATTTT. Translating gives CASSLAKGRDTQYF.

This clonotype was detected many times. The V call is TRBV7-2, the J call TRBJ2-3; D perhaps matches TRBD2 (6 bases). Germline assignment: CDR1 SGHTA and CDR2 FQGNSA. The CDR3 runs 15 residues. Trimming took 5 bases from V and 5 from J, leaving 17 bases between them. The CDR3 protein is CASSASGGMRDTQYF. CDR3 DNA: TGTGCCAGCAGCGCTTCGGGCGGGATGAGAGATACGCAGTATTTT.

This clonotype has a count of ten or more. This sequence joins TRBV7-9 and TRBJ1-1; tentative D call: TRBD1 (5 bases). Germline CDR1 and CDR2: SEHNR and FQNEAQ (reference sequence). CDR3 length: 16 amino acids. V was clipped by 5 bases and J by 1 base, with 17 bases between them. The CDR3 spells CASSPIWDLGNTEAFF. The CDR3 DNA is TGTGCCAGCAGCCCAATATGGGACTTAGGGAACACTGAAGCTTTCTTT.

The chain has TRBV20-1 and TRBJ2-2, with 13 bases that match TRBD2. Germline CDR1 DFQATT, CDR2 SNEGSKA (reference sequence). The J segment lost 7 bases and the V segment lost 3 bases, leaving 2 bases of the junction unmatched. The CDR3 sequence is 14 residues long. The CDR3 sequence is CSARGTSGNGELFF. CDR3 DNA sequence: TGCAGTGCTAGGGGGACTAGCGGGAACGGGGAGCTGTTTTTT.

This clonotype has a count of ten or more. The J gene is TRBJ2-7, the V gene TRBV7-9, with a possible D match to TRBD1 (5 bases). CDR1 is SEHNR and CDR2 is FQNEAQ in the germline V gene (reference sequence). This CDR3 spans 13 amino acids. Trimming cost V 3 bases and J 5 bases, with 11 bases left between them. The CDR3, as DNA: TGTGCCAGCAGCTTCAGGGTTTTTGACGAGCAGTACTTC. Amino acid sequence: CASSFRVFDEQYF.

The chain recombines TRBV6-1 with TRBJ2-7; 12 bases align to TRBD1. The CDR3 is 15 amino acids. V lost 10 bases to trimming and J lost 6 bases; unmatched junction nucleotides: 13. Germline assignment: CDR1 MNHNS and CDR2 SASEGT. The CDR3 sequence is CATFPGTGGWGEQYF. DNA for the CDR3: TGTGCCACTTTTCCCGGGACAGGGGGCTGGGGCGAGCAGTACTTC.

The CDR3 reads CSASSVAAGDEQYF. The DNA for the CDR3 is TGCAGTGCTAGTTCCGTGGCGGCAGGGGACGAGCAGTACTTC. The chain uses TRBV20-1 and TRBJ2-7, with a possible D match to TRBD1 (6 bases). Germline lookup yields CDR1 DFQATT and CDR2 SNEGSKA (reference sequence). The CDR3 loop spans 14 amino acids. Trimming removed 3 bases from V and 5 bases from J, with 17 bases in between.

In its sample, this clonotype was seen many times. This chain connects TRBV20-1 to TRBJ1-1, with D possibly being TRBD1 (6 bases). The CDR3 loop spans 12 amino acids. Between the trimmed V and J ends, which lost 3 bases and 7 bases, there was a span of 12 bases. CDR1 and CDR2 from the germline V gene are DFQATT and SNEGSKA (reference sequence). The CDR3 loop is CSAREGGLEAFF. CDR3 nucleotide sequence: TGCAGTGCTAGGGAGGGGGGCCTTGAAGCTTTCTTT.

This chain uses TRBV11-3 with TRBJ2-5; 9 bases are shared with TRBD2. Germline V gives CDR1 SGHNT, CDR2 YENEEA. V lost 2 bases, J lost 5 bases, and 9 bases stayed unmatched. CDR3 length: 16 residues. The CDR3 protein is CASSLIAVAGGETQYF. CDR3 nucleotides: TGTGCCAGCAGCTTAATTGCCGTCGCGGGAGGGGAGACCCAGTACTTC.

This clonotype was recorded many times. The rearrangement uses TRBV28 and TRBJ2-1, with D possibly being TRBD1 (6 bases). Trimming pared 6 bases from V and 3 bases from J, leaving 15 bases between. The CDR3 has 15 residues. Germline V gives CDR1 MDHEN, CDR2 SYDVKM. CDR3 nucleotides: TGTGCCAGCAGCCCTAGGGACACCCGCTACAATGAGCAGTTCTTC. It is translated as CASSPRDTRYNEQFF.

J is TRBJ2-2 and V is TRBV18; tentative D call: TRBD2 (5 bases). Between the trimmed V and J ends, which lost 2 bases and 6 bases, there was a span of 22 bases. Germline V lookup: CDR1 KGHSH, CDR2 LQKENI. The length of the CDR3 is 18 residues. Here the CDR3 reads CASSPSLPSIASPGELFF. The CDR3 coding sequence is TGTGCCAGCTCACCATCCCTGCCTAGTATAGCGTCACCCGGGGAGCTGTTTTTT.

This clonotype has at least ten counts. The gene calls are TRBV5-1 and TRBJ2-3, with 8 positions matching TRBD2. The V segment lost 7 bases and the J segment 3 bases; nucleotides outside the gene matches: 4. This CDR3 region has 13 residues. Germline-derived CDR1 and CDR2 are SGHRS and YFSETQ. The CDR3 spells CASAAGVTDTQYF. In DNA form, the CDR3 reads TGCGCCAGCGCAGCGGGAGTAACAGATACGCAGTATTTT.

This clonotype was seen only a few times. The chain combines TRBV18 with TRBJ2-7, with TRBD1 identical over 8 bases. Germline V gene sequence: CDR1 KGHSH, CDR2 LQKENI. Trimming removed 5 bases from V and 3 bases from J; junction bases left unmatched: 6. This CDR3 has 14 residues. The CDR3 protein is CASSAGQGYYEQYF. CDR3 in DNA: TGTGCCAGCTCAGCTGGACAGGGTTACTACGAGCAGTACTTC.

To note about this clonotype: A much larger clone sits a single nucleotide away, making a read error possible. CDR3 residues: CASSSLAELTGTQYF. The DNA for the CDR3 is TGTGCCAGCAGTTCACTAGCGGAGCTCACAGGTACGCAGTATTTT. The gene calls are TRBV28 and TRBJ2-3, with 8 positions matching TRBD2. Germline V gene lookup returns CDR1 MDHEN and CDR2 SYDVKM. The CDR3 runs 15 residues.

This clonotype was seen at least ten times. DNA of the CDR3: TGTGCCAGCAGTTTTCCAGAGACCCAGTACTTC. Amino acids: CASSFPETQYF. The chain is built from TRBV28 and TRBJ2-5; D remains ambiguous. V lost 3 bases to trimming and J lost 4 bases, with 3 bases between them. The germline gives CDR1 MDHEN, CDR2 SYDVKM. CDR3 length equals 11 residues.

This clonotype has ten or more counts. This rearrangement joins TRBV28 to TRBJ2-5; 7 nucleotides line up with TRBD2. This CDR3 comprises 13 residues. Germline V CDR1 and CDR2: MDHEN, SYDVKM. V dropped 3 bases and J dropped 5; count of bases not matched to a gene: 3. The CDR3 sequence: CASSFAGAETQYF. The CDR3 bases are TGTGCCAGCAGTTTTGCGGGAGCGGAGACCCAGTACTTC.

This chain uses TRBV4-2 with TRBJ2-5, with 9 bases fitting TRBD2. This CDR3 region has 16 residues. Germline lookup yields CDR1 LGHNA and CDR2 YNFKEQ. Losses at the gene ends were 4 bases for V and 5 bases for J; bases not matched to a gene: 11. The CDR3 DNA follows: TGTGCCAGCAGCCGCGTACTAGCGGGCCCAGGGGAGACCCAGTACTTC. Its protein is CASSRVLAGPGETQYF.

In DNA form, the CDR3 reads TGTGCCAGCAGCCTTCGGGGGGCGTCTGGAAACACCATATATTTT. Translating gives CASSLRGASGNTIYF. The rearrangement uses TRBV9 and TRBJ1-3; possible D gene TRBD1, 6 bases. Trimming took off 4 bases at V and 1 base at J, with 12 bases between the two ends. Germline CDR1 is SGDLS and CDR2 is YYNGEE. This CDR3 has 15 residues.

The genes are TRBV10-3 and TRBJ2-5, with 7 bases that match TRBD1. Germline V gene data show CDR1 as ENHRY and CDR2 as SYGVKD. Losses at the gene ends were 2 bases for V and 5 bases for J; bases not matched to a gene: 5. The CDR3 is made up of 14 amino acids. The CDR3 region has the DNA TGTGCCATCAGTGAGGCCGGGACAGCGGAGACCCAGTACTTC. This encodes CAISEAGTAETQYF.